This paragraph reports one T cell receptor beta chain. Its antigen is not identified. The germline V gene has CDR1 LNHNV and CDR2 YYDKDF (reference sequence). The V end lost 4 bases, the J end lost 4 bases, and 10 bases lay between the germline ends. The CDR3 has 14 residues. The sample comes from a study of T cell responses to AZD1222 COVID-19 vaccine. General study findings and limits: Clonal diversity was possibly underestimated, and the donors were mostly white British, with more females.

TCRdb's copy holds only in-frame clones and misses some; the assay was immunoSEQ multiplex PCR. The sample lists 80,000 or so clones; 80% to 90% were seen once. V gene TRBV15 combines with J gene TRBJ1-4, with D uncertain. This TCR derives from an adult who received the AZD1222 COVID-19 vaccine. This specimen was peripheral blood, taken 28 days after the second AZD1222 dose. The CDR3 DNA is TGTGCCACCAGCAATCGACGGAGTAATGAAAAACTGTTTTTT. This translates into CATSNRRSNEKLFF.